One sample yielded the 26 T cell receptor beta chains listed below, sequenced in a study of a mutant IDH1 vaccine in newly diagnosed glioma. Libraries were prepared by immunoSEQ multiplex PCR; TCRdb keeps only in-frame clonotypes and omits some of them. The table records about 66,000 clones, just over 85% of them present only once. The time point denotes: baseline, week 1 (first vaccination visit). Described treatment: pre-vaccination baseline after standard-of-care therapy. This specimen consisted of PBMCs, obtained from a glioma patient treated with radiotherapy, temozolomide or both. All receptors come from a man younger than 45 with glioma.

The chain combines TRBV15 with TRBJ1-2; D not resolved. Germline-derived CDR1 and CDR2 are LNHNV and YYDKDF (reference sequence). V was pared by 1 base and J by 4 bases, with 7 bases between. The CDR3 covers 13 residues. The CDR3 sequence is CATSRVGSYGYTF. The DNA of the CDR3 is TGTGCCACCAGCAGAGTGGGTAGCTATGGCTACACCTTC. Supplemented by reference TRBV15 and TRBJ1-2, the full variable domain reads DAMVIQNPRYQVTQFGKPVTLSCSQTLNHNVMYWYQQKSSQAPKLLFHYYDKDFNNEADTPDNFQSRRPNTSFCFLDIRSPGLGDTAMYLCATSRVGSYGYTFGSGTRLTVV.

DNA for the CDR3: TGTGCCAGTACCCTGTTGGGGGGAAACACTGAAGCTTTCTTT. Translated, it gives CASTLLGGNTEAFF. V is TRBV19 and J is TRBJ1-1, with TRBD1 as a possible D gene (5 bases). The CDR3 is 14 residues long. Germline CDR1 LNHDA, CDR2 SQIVND (reference sequence). V lost 7 bases and J 2 bases, leaving 14 bases between the germline ends.

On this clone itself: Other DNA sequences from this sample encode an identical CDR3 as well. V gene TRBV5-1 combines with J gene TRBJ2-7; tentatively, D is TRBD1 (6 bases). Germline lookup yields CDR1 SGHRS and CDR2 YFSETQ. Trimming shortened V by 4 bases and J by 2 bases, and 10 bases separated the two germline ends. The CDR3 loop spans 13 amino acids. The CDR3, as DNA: TGCGCCAGCAGCCTTGACAGGACCTACGAGCAGTACTTC. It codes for CASSLDRTYEQYF.

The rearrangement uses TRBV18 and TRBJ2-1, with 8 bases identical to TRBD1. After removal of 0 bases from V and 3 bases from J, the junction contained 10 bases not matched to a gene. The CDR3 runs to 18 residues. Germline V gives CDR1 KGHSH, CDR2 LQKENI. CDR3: CASSPPAALDRVYNEQFF. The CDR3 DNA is TGTGCCAGCTCACCACCTGCCGCCTTGGACAGGGTCTACAATGAGCAGTTCTTC. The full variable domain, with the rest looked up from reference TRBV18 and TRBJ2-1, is NAGVMQNPRHLVRRRGQEARLRCSPMKGHSHVYWYRQLPEEGLKFMVYLQKENIIDESGMPKERFSAEFPKEGPSILRIQQVVRGDSAAYFCASSPPAALDRVYNEQFFGPGTRLTVL.

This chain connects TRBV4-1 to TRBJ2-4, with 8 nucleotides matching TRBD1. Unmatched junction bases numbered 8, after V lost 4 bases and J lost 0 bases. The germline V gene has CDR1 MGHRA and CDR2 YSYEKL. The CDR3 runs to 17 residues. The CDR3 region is CASSPPGTGRAKNIQYF. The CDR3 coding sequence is TGCGCCAGCAGCCCTCCGGGGACAGGACGAGCCAAAAACATTCAGTACTTC.

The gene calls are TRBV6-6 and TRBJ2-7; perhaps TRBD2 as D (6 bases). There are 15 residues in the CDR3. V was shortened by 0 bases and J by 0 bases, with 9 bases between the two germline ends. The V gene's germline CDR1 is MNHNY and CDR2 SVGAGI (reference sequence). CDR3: CASSYSRDSSYEQYF. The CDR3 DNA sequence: TGTGCCAGCAGTTACTCGCGGGATAGCTCCTACGAGCAGTACTTC.

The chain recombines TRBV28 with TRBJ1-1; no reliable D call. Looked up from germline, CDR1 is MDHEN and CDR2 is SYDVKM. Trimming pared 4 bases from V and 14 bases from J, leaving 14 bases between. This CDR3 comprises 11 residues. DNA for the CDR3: TGTGCCAGCAGTTCAGGACGGGGTAAGTTCTTT. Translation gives CASSSGRGKFF. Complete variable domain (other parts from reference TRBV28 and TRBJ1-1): DVKVTQSSRYLVKRTGEKVFLECVQDMDHENMFWYRQDPGLGLRLIYFSYDVKMKEKGDIPEGYSVSREKKERFSLILESASTNQTSMYLCASSSGRGKFFGQGTRLTVV.

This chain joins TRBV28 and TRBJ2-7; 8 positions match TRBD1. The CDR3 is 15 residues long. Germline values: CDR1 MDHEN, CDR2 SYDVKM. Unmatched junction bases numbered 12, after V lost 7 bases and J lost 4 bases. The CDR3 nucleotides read TGTGCCAGCAAATACTCCGGGACAGGACTGTACGAGCAGTACTTC. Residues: CASKYSGTGLYEQYF.

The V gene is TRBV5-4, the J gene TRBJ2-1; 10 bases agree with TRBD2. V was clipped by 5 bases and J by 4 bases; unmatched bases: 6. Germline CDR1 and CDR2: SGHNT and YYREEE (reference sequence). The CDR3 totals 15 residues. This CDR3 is CASRAGLAVYNEQFF. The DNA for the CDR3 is TGTGCCAGCAGGGCTGGACTAGCGGTTTACAATGAGCAGTTCTTC.

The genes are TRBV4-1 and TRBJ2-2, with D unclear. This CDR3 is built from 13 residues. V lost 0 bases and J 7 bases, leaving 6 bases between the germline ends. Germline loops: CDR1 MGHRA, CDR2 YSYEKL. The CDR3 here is CASSQDMIGELFF. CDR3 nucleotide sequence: TGCGCCAGCAGCCAAGATATGATCGGGGAGCTGTTTTTT.

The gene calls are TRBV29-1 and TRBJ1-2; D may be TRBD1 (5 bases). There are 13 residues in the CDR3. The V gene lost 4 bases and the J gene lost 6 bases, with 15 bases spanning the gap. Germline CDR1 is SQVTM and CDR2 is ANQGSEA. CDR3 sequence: CSVVSPGFDGYTF. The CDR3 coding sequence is TGCAGCGTTGTTTCACCAGGGTTTGATGGCTACACCTTC. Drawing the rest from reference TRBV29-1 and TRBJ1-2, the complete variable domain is SAVISQKPSRDICQRGTSLTIQCQVDSQVTMMFWYRQQPGQSLTLIATANQGSEATYESGFVIDKFPISRPNLTFSTLTVSNMSPEDSSIYLCSVVSPGFDGYTFGSGTRLTVV.

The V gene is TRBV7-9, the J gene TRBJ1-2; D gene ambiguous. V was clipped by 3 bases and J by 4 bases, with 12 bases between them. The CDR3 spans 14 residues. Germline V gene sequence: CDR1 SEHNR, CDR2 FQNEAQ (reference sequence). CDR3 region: CASSFDLRPYGYTF. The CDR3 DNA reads TGTGCCAGCAGCTTCGATTTGAGGCCCTATGGCTACACCTTC.

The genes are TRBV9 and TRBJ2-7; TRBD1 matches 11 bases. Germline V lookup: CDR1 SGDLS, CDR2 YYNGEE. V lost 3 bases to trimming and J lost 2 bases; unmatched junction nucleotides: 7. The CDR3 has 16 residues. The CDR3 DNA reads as TGTGCCAGCAGCGCGAGAGGACAGGGGGCAACCTACGAGCAGTACTTC. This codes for CASSARGQGATYEQYF.

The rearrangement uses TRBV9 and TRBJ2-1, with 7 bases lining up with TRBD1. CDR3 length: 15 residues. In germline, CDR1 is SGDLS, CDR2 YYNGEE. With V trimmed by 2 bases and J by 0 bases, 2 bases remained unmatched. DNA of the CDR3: TGTGCCAGCAGCGTGGACAGGAGCTCCTACAATGAGCAGTTCTTC. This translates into CASSVDRSSYNEQFF.

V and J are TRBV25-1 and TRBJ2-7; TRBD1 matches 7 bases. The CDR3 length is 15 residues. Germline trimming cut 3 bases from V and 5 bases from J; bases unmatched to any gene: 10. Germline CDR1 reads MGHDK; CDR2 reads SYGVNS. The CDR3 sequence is CASSDPSGGINEQYF. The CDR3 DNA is TGTGCCAGCAGTGATCCCTCAGGGGGAATCAACGAGCAGTACTTC.

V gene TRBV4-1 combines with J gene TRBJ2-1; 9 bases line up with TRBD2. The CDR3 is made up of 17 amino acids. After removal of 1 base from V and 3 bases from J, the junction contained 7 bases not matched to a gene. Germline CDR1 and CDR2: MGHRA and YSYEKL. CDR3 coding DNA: TGCGCCAGCAGCCAAGGATCTGCGGGGGGGTTCTACAATGAGCAGTTCTTC. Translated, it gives CASSQGSAGGFYNEQFF.

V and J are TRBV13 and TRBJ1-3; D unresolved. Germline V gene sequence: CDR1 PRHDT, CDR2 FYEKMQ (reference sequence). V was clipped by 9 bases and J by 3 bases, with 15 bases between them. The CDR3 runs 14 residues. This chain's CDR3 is CASTDPDGGNTIYF. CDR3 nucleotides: TGTGCCAGTACAGATCCGGACGGTGGAAACACCATATATTTT.

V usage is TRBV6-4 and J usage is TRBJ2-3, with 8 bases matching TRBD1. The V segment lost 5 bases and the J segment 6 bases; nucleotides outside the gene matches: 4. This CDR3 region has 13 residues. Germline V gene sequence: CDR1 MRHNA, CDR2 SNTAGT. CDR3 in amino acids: CASSTTGGDTQYF. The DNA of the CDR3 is TGTGCCAGCAGTACCACAGGGGGGGATACGCAGTATTTT.

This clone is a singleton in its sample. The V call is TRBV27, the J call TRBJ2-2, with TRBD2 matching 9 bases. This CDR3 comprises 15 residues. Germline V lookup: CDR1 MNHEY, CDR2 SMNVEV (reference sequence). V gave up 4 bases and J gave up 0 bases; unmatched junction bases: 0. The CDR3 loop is CASSSSGANTGELFF. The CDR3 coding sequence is TGTGCCAGCAGTTCTAGCGGGGCGAACACCGGGGAGCTGTTTTTT.

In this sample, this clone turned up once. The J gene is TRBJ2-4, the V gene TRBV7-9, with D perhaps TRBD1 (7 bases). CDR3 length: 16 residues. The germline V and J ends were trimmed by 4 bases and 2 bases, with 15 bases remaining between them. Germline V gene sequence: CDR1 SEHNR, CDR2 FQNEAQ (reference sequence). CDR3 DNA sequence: TGTGCCAGCAGCTCGCGGGACAGTAAGACCAAAAACATTCAGTACTTC. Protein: CASSSRDSKTKNIQYF.

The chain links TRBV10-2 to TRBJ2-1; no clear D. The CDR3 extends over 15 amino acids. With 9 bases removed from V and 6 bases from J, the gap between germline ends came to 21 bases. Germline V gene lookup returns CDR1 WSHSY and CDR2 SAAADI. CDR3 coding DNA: TGCGCCAGTCTGCATCTGATGGTGTCCGGCAATGAGCAGTTCTTC. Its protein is CASLHLMVSGNEQFF.

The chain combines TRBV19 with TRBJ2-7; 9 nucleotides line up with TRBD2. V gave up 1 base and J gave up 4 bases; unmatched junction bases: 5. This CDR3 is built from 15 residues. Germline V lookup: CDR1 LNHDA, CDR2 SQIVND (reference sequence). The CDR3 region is CASSIGAGGLYEQYF. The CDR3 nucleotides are TGTGCCAGTAGTATAGGAGCGGGGGGTCTATACGAGCAGTACTTC.

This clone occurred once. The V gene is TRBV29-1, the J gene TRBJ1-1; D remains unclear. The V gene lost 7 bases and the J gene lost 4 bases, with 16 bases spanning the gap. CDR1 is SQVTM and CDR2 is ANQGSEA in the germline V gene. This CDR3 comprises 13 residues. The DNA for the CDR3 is TGCAGCGCCGCCCCACATCTCCTCACTGAAGCTTTCTTT. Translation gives CSAAPHLLTEAFF.

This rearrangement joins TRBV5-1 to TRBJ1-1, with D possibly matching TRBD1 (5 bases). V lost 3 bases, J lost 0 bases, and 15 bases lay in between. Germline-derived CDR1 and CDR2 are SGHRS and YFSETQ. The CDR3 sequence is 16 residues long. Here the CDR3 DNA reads TGCGCCAGCAGCTCTGAGGTGGGGGTTTTGAACACTGAAGCTTTCTTT. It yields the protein CASSSEVGVLNTEAFF.

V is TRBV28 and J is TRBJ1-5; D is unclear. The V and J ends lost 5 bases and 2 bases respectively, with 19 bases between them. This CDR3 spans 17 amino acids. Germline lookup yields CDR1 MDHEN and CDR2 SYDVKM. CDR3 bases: TGTGCCAGCAGTCGCGAGGGTCGGGTAGGCGGCAATCAGCCCCAGCATTTT. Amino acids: CASSREGRVGGNQPQHF.

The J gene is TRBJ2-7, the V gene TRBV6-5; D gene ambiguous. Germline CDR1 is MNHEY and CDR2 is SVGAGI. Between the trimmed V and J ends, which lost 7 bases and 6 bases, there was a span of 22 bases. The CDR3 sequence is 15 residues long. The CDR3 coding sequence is TGTGCCAGCAAGTTGGGGAACTCGAGATTTGGCGAGCAGTACTTC. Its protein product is CASKLGNSRFGEQYF.